This entry lists 26 T cell receptor beta chains sequenced from one sample in a study of metastatic and nonmetastatic thyroid tumors. TCRdb ran MiXCR on the PCR reads. Among about 6,500 clones listed, around 30% were seen once. No treatment of any kind had been given to any patient before thyroid surgery. What was sequenced was tumor tissue. The receptors were sampled from a female donor with papillary thyroid cancer or a benign thyroid nodule (not recorded which). Some clones in this sample may be carry-over from other donors' samples.

By share of the sample, this clone is medium-sized. The genes are TRBV4-3 and TRBJ2-1; tentative D call: TRBD2 (6 bases). Trimming took 4 bases from V and 4 from J, leaving 20 bases between them. Germline CDR1 reads LGHNA; CDR2 reads YSLEER. The CDR3 has 17 residues. The CDR3 loop reads CASSPAPAGTLYNEQFF. CDR3 DNA sequence: TGCGCCAGCAGCCCCGCCCCCGCCGGGACTTTGTACAATGAGCAGTTCTTC.

Here the CDR3 reads CASSRSGTQPSYEQYF. The CDR3 DNA follows: TGTGCCAGCAGTAGATCCGGGACACAACCTTCCTACGAGCAGTACTTC. The chain recombines TRBV28 with TRBJ2-7; weak D call: TRBD1 (6 bases). CDR3 length: 16 residues. CDR1 is MDHEN and CDR2 is SYDVKM in the germline V gene. The V end was cut by 5 bases, the J end by 1 base, with 18 bases between.

This clone was picked up many times. CDR3 sequence: CASSSTGAPDEQYF. The DNA of the CDR3 is TGCGCCAGCAGCTCGACGGGGGCGCCGGACGAGCAGTACTTC. V is TRBV5-1 and J is TRBJ2-7; D tentatively reads TRBD1 or TRBD2 (6 bases each). V was clipped by 3 bases and J by 5 bases, with 15 bases between them. Germline CDR1 reads SGHRS; CDR2 reads YFSETQ. The length of the CDR3 is 14 residues.

This clone counts as medium-sized. The CDR3 sequence: CASSFGTEQNYGYTF. In DNA, the CDR3 is TGCGCCAGCAGTTTTGGGACAGAACAAAACTATGGCTACACCTTC. The chain combines TRBV5-1 with TRBJ1-2; 7 bases line up with TRBD1. The CDR3 loop spans 15 amino acids. V lost 5 bases to trimming and J lost 2 bases; unmatched junction nucleotides: 9. Germline V gene sequence: CDR1 SGHRS, CDR2 YFSETQ.

This clone came up once. This chain connects TRBV5-4 to TRBJ1-2; no firm D call. The CDR3 is 15 residues long. V was pared by 3 bases and J by 3 bases, with 15 bases between. Germline CDR1 reads SGHNT; CDR2 reads YYREEE (reference sequence). The chain's CDR3 is CASSSPGFTHYGYTF. CDR3 DNA: TGTGCCAGCAGCTCGCCGGGATTTACCCACTATGGCTACACCTTC.

The V and J genes are TRBV19 and TRBJ1-6; 7 nucleotides line up with TRBD1. V lost 7 bases, J lost 7 bases, and 10 bases stayed unmatched. This CDR3 contains 15 residues. Germline V gene sequence: CDR1 LNHDA, CDR2 SQIVND (reference sequence). The CDR3 sequence: CASTFDRVENSPLHF. CDR3 sequence (DNA): TGTGCCAGTACCTTCGACAGGGTGGAAAATTCACCCCTCCACTTT.

The V call is TRBV30, the J call TRBJ1-3; D remains unclear. V lost 4 bases and J 10 bases, leaving 23 bases between the germline ends. Germline values: CDR1 GTSNPN, CDR2 SVGIG (reference sequence). The CDR3 contains 15 residues. The CDR3 loop reads CAWTPGEYSVKTIYF. The CDR3 bases are TGTGCCTGGACCCCCGGTGAATATTCTGTAAAGACCATATATTTT.

In this sample, this clone turned up many times. The chain couples TRBV9 to TRBJ1-5; no clear D gene. Germline V gene lookup returns CDR1 SGDLS and CDR2 YYNGEE. Trimming cost V 0 bases and J 3 bases, with 10 bases left between them. The CDR3 totals 15 residues. CDR3 region: CASSVDSSDNQPQHF. CDR3 nucleotide sequence: TGTGCCAGCAGCGTAGATTCGTCAGACAATCAGCCCCAGCATTTT.

This clone showed up just a few times. The rearrangement joins TRBV12-3 or TRBV12-4 to TRBJ2-3; TRBD2 aligns across 10 bases. The ends lost 6 bases at V and 4 bases at J; junction bases unmatched: 7. The length of the CDR3 is 15 residues. CDR3 nucleotides: TGTGCCAGCAGCCCACTAGCGGGGTCCCCAGATACGCAGTATTTT. Amino acids: CASSPLAGSPDTQYF.

This clone is termed large. The same CDR3 also results from other DNA sequences found in this sample. This sequence joins TRBV30 and TRBJ2-3; tentative D call: TRBD1 (6 bases). Trimming left V 4 bases short and J 6 bases short, with 14 bases between. Germline lookup yields CDR1 GTSNPN and CDR2 SVGIG (reference sequence). This CDR3 has 13 residues. This CDR3 is CAWTGASRDTQYF. As DNA, the CDR3 is TGTGCCTGGACAGGGGCCTCTAGGGATACGCAGTATTTT.

For this clone: The junction differs from germline at one of its ends, possibly a read error. This chain joins TRBV7-2 and TRBJ2-3; 8 nucleotides line up with TRBD2. The length of the CDR3 is 14 residues. Germline loops: CDR1 SGHTA, CDR2 FQGNSA. In nucleotides, the CDR3 is TGTGCCAGCGGTCTGGGCGGGAGGCCAGATCCGCAGTATTTT. Translated: CASGLGGRPDPQYF.

The rearrangement joins TRBV11-2 to TRBJ2-3, with 7 bases that match TRBD2. Germline V gene data show CDR1 as SGHAT and CDR2 as FQNNGV. V lost 6 bases and J lost 2; bases outside the gene matches: 5. There are 14 residues in the CDR3. The CDR3 DNA reads as TGTGCCAGCAGGACCGGGACTAACACAGATACGCAGTATTTT. Translation: CASRTGTNTDTQYF. The variable domain in full, with the rest retrieved from reference TRBV11-2 and TRBJ2-3, is EAGVAQSPRYKIIEKRQSVAFWCNPISGHATLYWYQQILGQGPKLLIQFQNNGVVDDSQLPKDRFSAERLKGVDSTLKIQPAKLEDSAVYLCASRTGTNTDTQYFGPGTRLTVL.

The chain is built from TRBV13 and TRBJ2-3; TRBD1 agrees at 10 bases. Losses at the gene ends were 5 bases for V and 0 bases for J; bases not matched to a gene: 5. This CDR3 contains 16 residues. Germline V gene lookup returns CDR1 PRHDT and CDR2 FYEKMQ (reference sequence). The CDR3 DNA reads as TGTGCCAGCAGCGCGGGGACAGGGGAAAGCACAGATACGCAGTATTTT. Protein product: CASSAGTGESTDTQYF.

This clone ranks as medium-sized. V and J are TRBV6-2 or TRBV6-3 and TRBJ2-5; D perhaps matches TRBD2 (5 bases). Germline-derived CDR1 and CDR2 are MNHEY and SVGEGT. Trimming removed 8 bases from V and 0 bases from J, with 13 bases in between. CDR3 length: 14 amino acids. CDR3 region: CASLSGIYQETQYF. The CDR3 DNA reads TGTGCCAGCCTGTCGGGGATTTACCAAGAGACCCAGTACTTC.

V usage is TRBV5-1 and J usage is TRBJ2-2; 8 nucleotides agree with TRBD1. CDR1 is SGHRS, CDR2 YFSETQ, per germline. V was clipped by 7 bases and J by 6 bases; unmatched bases: 8. This CDR3 has 14 amino acids. CDR3 sequence: CASVPIQGAGELFF. CDR3 DNA sequence: TGCGCCAGCGTGCCCATACAGGGGGCCGGGGAGCTGTTTTTT. Full variable domain (rest looked up from reference TRBV5-1 and TRBJ2-2): KAGVTQTPRYLIKTRGQQVTLSCSPISGHRSVSWYQQTPGQGLQFLFEYFSETQRNKGNFPGRFSGRQFSNSRSEMNVSTLELGDSALYLCASVPIQGAGELFFGEGSRLTVL.

This chain uses TRBV6-5 with TRBJ2-7; TRBD1 is a possible D gene (6 bases). This CDR3 has 15 amino acids. Germline CDR1 MNHEY, CDR2 SVGAGI. V was trimmed by 4 bases and J by 2 bases, leaving 15 bases between them. The CDR3, as DNA: TGTGCCAGCAGTTCCGAATTTAGGACAGCCTACGAGCAGTACTTC. This gives the protein CASSSEFRTAYEQYF.

The chain uses TRBV5-1 and TRBJ2-5; 9 nucleotides match TRBD1. Germline V gene lookup returns CDR1 SGHRS and CDR2 YFSETQ. The CDR3 is 15 residues long. J lost 3 bases, V lost 1 base, and 4 bases had no gene match. The CDR3 loop is CASSLYRGLEETQYF. In nucleotides, the CDR3 is TGCGCCAGCAGCTTGTACAGGGGGCTGGAAGAGACCCAGTACTTC. Together with reference TRBV5-1 and TRBJ2-5, the CDR3 gives the full variable domain: KAGVTQTPRYLIKTRGQQVTLSCSPISGHRSVSWYQQTPGQGLQFLFEYFSETQRNKGNFPGRFSGRQFSNSRSEMNVSTLELGDSALYLCASSLYRGLEETQYFGPGTRLLVL.

In its sample, this clone is medium-sized. The V call is TRBV6-1, the J call TRBJ1-2; D might be TRBD1 (6 bases). The CDR3 covers 12 residues. The V and J ends lost 2 bases and 10 bases respectively, with 11 bases between them. CDR1 is MNHNS, CDR2 SASEGT, per germline. CDR3 coding DNA: TGTGCCAGCAGTGAAAACAGGGAGTACTACACCTTC. Amino acids: CASSENREYYTF.

This clone was counted between two and nine times. The chain joins TRBV6-2 or TRBV6-3 to TRBJ1-2; D call uncertain. The germline V gene has CDR1 MNHEY and CDR2 SVGEGT. Trimming took 4 bases from V and 8 from J, leaving 17 bases between them. This CDR3 has 14 residues. The CDR3 bases are TGTGCCAGCAGTTGGGGTCGGAGATCGGAGGGCTACACCTTC. It translates to CASSWGRRSEGYTF.

This clone is medium-sized within its sample. This chain joins TRBV3-1 and TRBJ1-1; D is possibly TRBD1 (6 bases). V lost 0 bases and J 7 bases, leaving 15 bases between the germline ends. This CDR3 comprises 15 residues. Looked up from germline, CDR1 is LGHDT and CDR2 is YNNKEL (reference sequence). The CDR3 loop reads CASSQDRGGLDEAFF. In DNA, the CDR3 is TGTGCCAGCAGCCAAGATCGGGGGGGCTTAGATGAAGCTTTCTTT.

This clone was counted ten times or more. The chain carries TRBV9 and TRBJ2-1; 10 bases match TRBD1. The germline gives CDR1 SGDLS, CDR2 YYNGEE. V trimming: 3 bases; J trimming: 3 bases; junction bases outside the gene matches: 3. There are 15 residues in the CDR3. The chain's CDR3 is CASSGDRGLYNEQFF. For the CDR3, the DNA is TGTGCCAGCAGCGGTGACAGGGGGCTCTACAATGAGCAGTTCTTC.

This clone was counted ten times or more. The genes are TRBV20-1 and TRBJ2-1, with 8 bases fitting TRBD2. V was pared by 0 bases and J by 9 bases, with 10 bases of the junction left unmatched. CDR1 DFQATT and CDR2 SNEGSKA come from the germline V gene (reference sequence). CDR3 length: 15 amino acids. The CDR3 loop is CSAREGGGGQGEQFF. The CDR3 region has the DNA TGCAGTGCTAGAGAGGGCGGCGGGGGGCAAGGTGAGCAGTTCTTC.

This clone was detected only once. The junction does not match germline at one end; this may be a read error. The rearrangement joins TRBV10-3 to TRBJ2-7; D is ambiguous. The CDR3 totals 14 residues. Germline V lookup: CDR1 ENHRY, CDR2 SYGVKD. CDR3 sequence: CATITGPVSYEQNF. CDR3 nucleotide sequence: TGTGCCACTATAACCGGGCCAGTCTCCTACGAGCAGAACTTC.

This clone came up many times. The chain combines TRBV5-1 with TRBJ2-6; D is ambiguous. The germline V gene encodes CDR1 SGHRS and CDR2 YFSETQ. Between the trimmed V and J ends, which lost 0 bases and 1 base, there was a span of 14 bases. The CDR3 is 18 residues long. For the CDR3, the DNA is TGCGCCAGCAGCTTGGCGGTCCCTGGGTCTTCTGGGGCCAACGTCCTGACTTTC. It encodes CASSLAVPGSSGANVLTF. Complete variable domain (other parts from reference TRBV5-1 and TRBJ2-6): KAGVTQTPRYLIKTRGQQVTLSCSPISGHRSVSWYQQTPGQGLQFLFEYFSETQRNKGNFPGRFSGRQFSNSRSEMNVSTLELGDSALYLCASSLAVPGSSGANVLTFGAGSRLTVL.

J is TRBJ1-2 and V is TRBV6-4; D is uncertain. CDR3 length equals 14 residues. Looked up from germline, CDR1 is MRHNA and CDR2 is SNTAGT. Trimming took 7 bases from V and 7 from J, leaving 19 bases between them. For the CDR3, the DNA is TGTGCCAGCACCACCCCGGGAGGGCTCCGTGGCTACACCTTC. The encoded protein is CASTTPGGLRGYTF.

This clone has just a few counts. This chain uses TRBV27 with TRBJ2-1; 7 bases align to TRBD2. The germline V gene encodes CDR1 MNHEY and CDR2 SMNVEV (reference sequence). The CDR3 loop spans 17 amino acids. Trimming cost V 6 bases and J 7 bases; bases outside gene matches: 18. CDR3 nucleotides: TGTGCCAGCAGCCTCCGAGCCAGACTAGCCCTAATGAATGAGCAGTTCTTC. The encoded protein is CASSLRARLALMNEQFF.